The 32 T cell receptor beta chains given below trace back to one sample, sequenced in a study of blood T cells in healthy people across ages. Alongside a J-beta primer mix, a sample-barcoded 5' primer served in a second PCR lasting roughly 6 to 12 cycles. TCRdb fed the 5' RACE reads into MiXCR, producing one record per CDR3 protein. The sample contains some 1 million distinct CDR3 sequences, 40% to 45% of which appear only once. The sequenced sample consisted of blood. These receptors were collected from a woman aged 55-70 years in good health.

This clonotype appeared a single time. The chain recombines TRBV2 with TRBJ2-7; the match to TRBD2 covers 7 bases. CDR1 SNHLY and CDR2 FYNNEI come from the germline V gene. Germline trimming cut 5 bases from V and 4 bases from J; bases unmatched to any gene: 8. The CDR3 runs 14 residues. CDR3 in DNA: TGTGCCAGCAGTAGGGGAGCGGGAAGGTACGAGCAGTACTTC. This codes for CASSRGAGRYEQYF.

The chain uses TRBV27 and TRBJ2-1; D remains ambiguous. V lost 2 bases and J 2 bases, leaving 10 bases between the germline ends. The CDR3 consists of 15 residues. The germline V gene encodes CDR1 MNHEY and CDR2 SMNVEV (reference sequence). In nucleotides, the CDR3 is TGTGCCAGCAGTTTAGCGAACACTGCCTACAATGAGCAGTTCTTC. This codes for CASSLANTAYNEQFF.

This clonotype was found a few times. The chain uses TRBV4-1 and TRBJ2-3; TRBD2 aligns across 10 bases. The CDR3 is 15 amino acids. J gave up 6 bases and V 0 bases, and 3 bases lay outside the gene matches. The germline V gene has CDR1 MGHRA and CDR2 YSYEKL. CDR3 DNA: TGCGCCAGCAGCCAAGATAGCGGGAGGTATGATACGCAGTATTTT. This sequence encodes CASSQDSGRYDTQYF.

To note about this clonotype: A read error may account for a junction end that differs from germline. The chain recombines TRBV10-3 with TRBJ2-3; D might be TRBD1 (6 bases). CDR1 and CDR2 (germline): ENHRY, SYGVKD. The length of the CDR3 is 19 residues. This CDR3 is CVISHRVRGAEDSSDTQYF. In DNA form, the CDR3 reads TGTGTCATCAGTCACAGGGTCCGAGGAGCGGAGGACTCATCAGATACGCAGTATTTT.

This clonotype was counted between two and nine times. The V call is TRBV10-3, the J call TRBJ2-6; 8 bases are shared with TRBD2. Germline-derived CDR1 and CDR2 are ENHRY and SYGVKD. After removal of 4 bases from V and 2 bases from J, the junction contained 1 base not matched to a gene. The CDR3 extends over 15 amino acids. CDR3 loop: CAISATSAGANVLTF. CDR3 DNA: TGTGCCATCAGTGCGACTAGCGCTGGGGCCAACGTCCTGACTTTC.

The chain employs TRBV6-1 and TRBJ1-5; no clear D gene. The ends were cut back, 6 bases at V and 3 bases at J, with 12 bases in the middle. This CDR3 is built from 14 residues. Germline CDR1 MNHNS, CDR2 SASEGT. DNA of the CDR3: TGTGCCAGCAGCGCCGACGGAAACAATCAGCCCCAGCATTTT. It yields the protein CASSADGNNQPQHF.

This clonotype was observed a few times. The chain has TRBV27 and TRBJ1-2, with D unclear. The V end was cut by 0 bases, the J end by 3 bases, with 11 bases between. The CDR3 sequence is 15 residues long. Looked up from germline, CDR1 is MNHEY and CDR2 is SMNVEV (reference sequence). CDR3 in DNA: TGTGCCAGCAGTTTATCTGCGTTGGCTGACTATGGCTACACCTTC. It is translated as CASSLSALADYGYTF.

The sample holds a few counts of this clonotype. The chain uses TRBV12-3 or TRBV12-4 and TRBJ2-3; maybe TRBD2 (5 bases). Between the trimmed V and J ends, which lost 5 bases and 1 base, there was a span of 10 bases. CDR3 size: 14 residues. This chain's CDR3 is CASSVIGGTDTQYF. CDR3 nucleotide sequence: TGTGCCAGCAGTGTAATCGGGGGCACAGATACGCAGTATTTT.

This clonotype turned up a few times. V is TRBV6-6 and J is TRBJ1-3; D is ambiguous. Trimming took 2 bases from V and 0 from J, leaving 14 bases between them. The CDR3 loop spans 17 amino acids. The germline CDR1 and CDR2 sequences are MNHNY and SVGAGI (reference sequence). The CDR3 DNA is TGTGCCAGCAGTTACCCCGGAGGGCCAGGCTCTGGAAACACCATATATTTT. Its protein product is CASSYPGGPGSGNTIYF.

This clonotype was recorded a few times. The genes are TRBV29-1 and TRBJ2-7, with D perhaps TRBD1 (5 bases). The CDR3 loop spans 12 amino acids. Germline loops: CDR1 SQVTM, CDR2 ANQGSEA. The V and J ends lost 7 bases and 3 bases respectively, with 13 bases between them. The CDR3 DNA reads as TGCAGCGCCGGCCCAGGGATCTACGAGCAGTACTTC. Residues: CSAGPGIYEQYF.

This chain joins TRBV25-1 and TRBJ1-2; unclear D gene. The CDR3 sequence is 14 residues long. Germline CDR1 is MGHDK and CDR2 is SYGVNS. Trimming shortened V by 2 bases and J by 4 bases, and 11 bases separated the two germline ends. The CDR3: CASSEEVGPYGYTF. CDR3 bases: TGTGCCAGCAGTGAAGAGGTAGGCCCCTATGGCTACACCTTC.

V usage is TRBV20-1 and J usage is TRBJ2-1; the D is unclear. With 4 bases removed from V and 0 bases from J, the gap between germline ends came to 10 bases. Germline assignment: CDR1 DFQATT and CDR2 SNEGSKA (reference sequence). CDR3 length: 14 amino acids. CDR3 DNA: TGCAGTGCTATCGACGGAGACTCCTACAATGAGCAGTTCTTC. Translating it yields CSAIDGDSYNEQFF.

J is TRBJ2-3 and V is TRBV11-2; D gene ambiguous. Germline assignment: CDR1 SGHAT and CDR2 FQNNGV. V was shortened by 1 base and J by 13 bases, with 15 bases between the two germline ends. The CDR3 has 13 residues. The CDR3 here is CASSLVRAKGEYF. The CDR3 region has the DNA TGTGCCAGCAGCTTAGTTCGCGCGAAGGGCGAGTATTTT.

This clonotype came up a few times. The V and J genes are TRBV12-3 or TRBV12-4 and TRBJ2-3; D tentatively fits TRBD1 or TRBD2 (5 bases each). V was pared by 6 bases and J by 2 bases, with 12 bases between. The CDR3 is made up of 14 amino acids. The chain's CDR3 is CASSRDGNTDTQYF. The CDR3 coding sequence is TGTGCCAGCAGCCGGGACGGGAACACAGATACGCAGTATTTT.

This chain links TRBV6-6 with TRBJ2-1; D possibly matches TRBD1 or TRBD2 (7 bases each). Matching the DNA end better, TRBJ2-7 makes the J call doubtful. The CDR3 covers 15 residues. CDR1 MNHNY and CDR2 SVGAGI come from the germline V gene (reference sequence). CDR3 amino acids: CASSQPGGVYNEQYF. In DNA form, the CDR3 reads TGTGCCAGCAGCCAGCCAGGGGGGGTCTACAATGAGCAGTACTTC.

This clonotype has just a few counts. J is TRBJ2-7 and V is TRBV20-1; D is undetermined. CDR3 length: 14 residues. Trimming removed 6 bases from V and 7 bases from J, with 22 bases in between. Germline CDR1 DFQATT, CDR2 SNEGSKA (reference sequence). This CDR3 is CSAPSDRAGLEQYF. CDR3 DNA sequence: TGCAGTGCCCCTTCCGACCGGGCCGGGTTAGAGCAGTACTTC.

This CDR3 is CASGLIGQGREQYF. The CDR3 DNA reads as TGTGCTAGTGGTTTGATCGGCCAAGGACGGGAGCAGTACTTC. This rearrangement joins TRBV12-5 to TRBJ2-7; no clear D gene. Trimming removed 2 bases at V and 7 bases at J, with 15 bases between. The CDR3 runs 14 residues. Germline values: CDR1 LGHNT, CDR2 FRNRAP.

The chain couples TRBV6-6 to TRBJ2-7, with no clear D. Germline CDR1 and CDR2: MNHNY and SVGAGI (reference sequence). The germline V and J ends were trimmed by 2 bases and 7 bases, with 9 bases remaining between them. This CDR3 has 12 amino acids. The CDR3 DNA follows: TGTGCCAGCAGTTACCTTGACAATGAGCAGTACTTC. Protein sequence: CASSYLDNEQYF.

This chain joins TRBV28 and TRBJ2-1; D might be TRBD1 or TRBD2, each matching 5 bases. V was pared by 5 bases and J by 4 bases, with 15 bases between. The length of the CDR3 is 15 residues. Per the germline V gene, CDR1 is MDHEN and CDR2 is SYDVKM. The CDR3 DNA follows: TGTGCCAGCAGTGACCCGGGACCCCTTTACAATGAGCAGTTCTTC. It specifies CASSDPGPLYNEQFF.

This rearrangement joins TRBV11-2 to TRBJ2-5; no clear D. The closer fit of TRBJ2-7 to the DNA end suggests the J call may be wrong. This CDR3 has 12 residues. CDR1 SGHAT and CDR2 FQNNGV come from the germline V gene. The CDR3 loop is CASSPMRYEQYF. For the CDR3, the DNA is TGTGCCAGCAGCCCTATGAGGTACGAGCAGTACTTC.

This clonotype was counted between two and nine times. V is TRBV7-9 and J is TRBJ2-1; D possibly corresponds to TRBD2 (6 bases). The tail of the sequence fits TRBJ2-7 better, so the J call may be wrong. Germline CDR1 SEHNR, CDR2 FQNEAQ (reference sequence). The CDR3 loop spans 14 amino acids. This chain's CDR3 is CASSSSTRTYEQYF. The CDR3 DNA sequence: TGTGCCAGCAGCTCCTCGACTAGGACCTACGAGCAGTACTTC.

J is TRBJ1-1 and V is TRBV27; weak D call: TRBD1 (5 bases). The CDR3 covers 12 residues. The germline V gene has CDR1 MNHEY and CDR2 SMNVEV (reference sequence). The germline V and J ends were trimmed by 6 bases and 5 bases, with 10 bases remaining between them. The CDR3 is CASRNRWTEAFF. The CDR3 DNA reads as TGTGCCAGCAGGAACAGGTGGACTGAAGCTTTCTTT.

As DNA, the CDR3 is TGTGCCAGCAGCTTAGCTGTGCAGGGAGGCTACACCTTC. Protein: CASSLAVQGGYTF. V and J are TRBV7-9 and TRBJ1-2, with D possibly being TRBD1 (5 bases). The CDR3 runs 13 residues. The germline CDR1 and CDR2 sequences are SEHNR and FQNEAQ (reference sequence). The V end lost 0 bases, the J end lost 8 bases, and 10 bases lay between the germline ends. The complete variable domain, with remaining parts taken from reference TRBV7-9 and TRBJ1-2, reads DTGVSQNPRHKITKRGQNVTFRCDPISEHNRLYWYRQTLGQGPEFLTYFQNEAQLEKSRLLSDRFSAERPKGSFSTLEIQRTEQGDSAMYLCASSLAVQGGYTFGSGTRLTVV.

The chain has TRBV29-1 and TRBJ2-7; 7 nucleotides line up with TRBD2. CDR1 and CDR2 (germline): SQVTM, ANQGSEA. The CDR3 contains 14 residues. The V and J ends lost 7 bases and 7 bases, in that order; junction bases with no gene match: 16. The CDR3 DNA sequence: TGCAGCGCTTTAGCGGGTCCCCGGTACAATGAGCAGTACTTC. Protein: CSALAGPRYNEQYF.

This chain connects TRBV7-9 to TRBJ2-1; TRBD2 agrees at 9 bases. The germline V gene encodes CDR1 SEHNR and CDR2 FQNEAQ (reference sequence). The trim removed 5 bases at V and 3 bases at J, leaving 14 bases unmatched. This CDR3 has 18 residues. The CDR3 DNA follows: TGTGCCAGCAGCGGGAACCAGCGGGATAGCGGGAGCTACAATGAGCAGTTCTTC. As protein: CASSGNQRDSGSYNEQFF.

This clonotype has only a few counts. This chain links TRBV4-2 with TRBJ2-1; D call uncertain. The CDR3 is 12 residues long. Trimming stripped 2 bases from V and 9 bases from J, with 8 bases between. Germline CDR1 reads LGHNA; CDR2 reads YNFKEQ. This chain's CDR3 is CASSQQPIEQFF. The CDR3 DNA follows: TGTGCCAGCAGCCAACAGCCTATTGAGCAGTTCTTC.

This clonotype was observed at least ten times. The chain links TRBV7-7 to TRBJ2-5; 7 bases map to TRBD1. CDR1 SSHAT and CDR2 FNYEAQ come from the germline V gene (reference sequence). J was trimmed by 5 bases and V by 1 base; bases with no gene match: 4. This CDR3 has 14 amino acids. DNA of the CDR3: TGTGCCAGCAGCTTAGGGACAGGTTGGGAGACCCAGTACTTC. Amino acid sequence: CASSLGTGWETQYF.

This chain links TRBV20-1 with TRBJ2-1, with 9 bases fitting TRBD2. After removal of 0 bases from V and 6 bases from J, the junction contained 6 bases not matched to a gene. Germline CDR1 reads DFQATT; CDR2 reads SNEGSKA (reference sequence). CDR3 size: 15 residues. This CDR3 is CSAREGLASPNEQFF. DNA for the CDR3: TGCAGTGCTAGAGAGGGACTAGCTTCCCCCAATGAGCAGTTCTTC.

The CDR3 is CASSPHLAAEVEQFF. As DNA, the CDR3 is TGTGCCAGCAGTCCACATCTAGCGGCGGAGGTTGAGCAGTTCTTC. The chain carries TRBV28 and TRBJ2-1; TRBD2 matches 7 bases. Trimming cost V 5 bases and J 9 bases; bases outside gene matches: 13. CDR1 MDHEN and CDR2 SYDVKM come from the germline V gene. The CDR3 sequence is 15 residues long.

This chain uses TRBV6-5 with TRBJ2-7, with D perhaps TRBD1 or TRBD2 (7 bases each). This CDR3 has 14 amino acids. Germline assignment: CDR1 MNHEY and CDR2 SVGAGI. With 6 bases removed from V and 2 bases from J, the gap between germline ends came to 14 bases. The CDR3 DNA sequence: TGTGCCAGCAGGGGAGGGGGCCTTCCCTACGAGCAGTACTTC. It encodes CASRGGGLPYEQYF.

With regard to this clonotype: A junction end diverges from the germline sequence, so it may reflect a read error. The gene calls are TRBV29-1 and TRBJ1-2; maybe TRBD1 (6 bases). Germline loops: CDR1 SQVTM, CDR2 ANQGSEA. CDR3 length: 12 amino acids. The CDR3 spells CSVYREGYGHTF. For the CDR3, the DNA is TGCAGCGTATACAGGGAGGGCTATGGCCACACCTTC.

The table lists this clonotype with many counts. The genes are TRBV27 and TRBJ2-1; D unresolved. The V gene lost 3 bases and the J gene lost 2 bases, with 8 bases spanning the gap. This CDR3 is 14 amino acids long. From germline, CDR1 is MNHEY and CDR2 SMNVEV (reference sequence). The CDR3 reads CASSLRLAYNEQFF. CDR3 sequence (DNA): TGTGCCAGCAGTTTGCGTCTAGCCTACAATGAGCAGTTCTTC.